This T cell receptor beta chain is from a study of response to subunit inactivated influenza vaccine. Study results and caveats: Authors suggested seasonal influenza vaccinations each recruit few new T cells.

The trim removed 0 bases at V and 5 bases at J, leaving 6 bases unmatched. The germline gives CDR1 ENHRY, CDR2 SYGVKD. This CDR3 comprises 17 residues. TCRdb redid the calling of the RT-PCR reads with MiXCR, one entry per CDR3 protein. The sample lists 500,000 to 600,000 distinct CDR3 sequences, 13% to 15% occurring once. This clonotype was picked up a small number of times. Its antigen is not known. The receptor comes from a man aged 45-60 years who received an inactivated influenza vaccine. The V and J genes are TRBV10-3 and TRBJ1-5; the match to TRBD1 covers 11 bases. The material was PBMCs from blood, obtained approximately 12 days after vaccination. CDR3 DNA sequence: TGTGCCATCAGTGAGTCGATCAGGACAGGGGGCGATCAGCCCCAGCATTTT. Protein sequence: CAISESIRTGGDQPQHF.